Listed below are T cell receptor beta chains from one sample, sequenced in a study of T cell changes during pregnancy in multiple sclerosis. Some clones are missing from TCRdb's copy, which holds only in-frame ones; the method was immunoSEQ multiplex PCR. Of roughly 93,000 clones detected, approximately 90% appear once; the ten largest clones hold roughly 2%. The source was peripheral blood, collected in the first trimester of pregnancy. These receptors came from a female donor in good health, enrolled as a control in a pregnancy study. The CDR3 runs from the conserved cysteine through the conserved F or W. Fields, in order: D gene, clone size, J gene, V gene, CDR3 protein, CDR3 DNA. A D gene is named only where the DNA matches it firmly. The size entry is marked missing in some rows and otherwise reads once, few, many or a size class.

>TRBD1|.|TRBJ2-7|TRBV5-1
CASSSGDRVNEQYF
TGCGCCAGCAGCTCGGGGGACAGGGTTAACGAGCAGTACTTC
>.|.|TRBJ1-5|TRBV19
CASSIYGNQPQHF
TGTGCCAGTAGTATCTATGGCAATCAGCCCCAGCATTTT
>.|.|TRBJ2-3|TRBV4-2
CASSLGTPSFDTQYF
TGTGCCAGCAGCCTTGGGACTCCGTCATTTGATACGCAGTATTTT
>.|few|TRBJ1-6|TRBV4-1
CASSQDGGQGNSPLHF
TGCGCCAGCAGCCAAGATGGTGGCCAGGGTAATTCACCCCTCCACTTT
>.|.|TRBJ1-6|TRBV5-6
CASSTRSVSYNSPLHF
TGTGCCAGCAGCACTCGGAGCGTTTCCTATAATTCACCCCTCCACTTT
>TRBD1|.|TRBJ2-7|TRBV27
CASRTGSSYEQYF
TGTGCCAGCCGGACAGGTTCCTCCTACGAGCAGTACTTC
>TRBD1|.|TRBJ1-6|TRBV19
CASRGQGSNSPLHF
TGTGCCAGTCGGGGACAGGGAAGTAATTCACCCCTCCACTTT
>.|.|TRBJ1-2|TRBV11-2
CASSLGTKYGYTF
TGTGCCAGCAGCCTCGGGACTAAATATGGCTACACCTTC
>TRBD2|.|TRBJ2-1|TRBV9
CASSWGLAGLRGEQFF
TGTGCCAGCAGCTGGGGACTAGCGGGCCTAAGGGGTGAGCAGTTCTTC
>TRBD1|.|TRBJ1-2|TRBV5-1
CASSLETGSNGYTF
TGCGCCAGCAGCTTGGAGACAGGGAGTAATGGCTACACCTTC
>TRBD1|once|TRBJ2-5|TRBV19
CASSITGTGLEETQYF
TGTGCCAGTAGTATTACCGGGACAGGTCTAGAGGAGACCCAGTACTTC
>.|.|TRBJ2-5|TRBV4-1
CASSQGAGAQETQYF
TGCGCCAGCAGCCAAGGGGCAGGGGCGCAAGAGACCCAGTACTTC
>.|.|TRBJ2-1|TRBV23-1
CASSQSGLVDESSYNEQFF
TGCGCCAGCAGTCAATCAGGCCTAGTGGATGAGAGCTCCTACAATGAGCAGTTCTTC
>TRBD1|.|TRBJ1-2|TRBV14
CASSPPGQDETGYTF
TGTGCCAGCAGTCCACCGGGACAGGATGAAACTGGCTACACCTTC
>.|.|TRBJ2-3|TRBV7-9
CASSWGQGFQGDTQYF
TGTGCCAGCAGCTGGGGCCAGGGATTTCAGGGAGATACGCAGTATTTT
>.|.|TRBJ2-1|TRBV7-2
CASSLGAVGGEQFF
TGTGCCAGCAGCTTAGGGGCTGTCGGTGGTGAGCAGTTCTTC
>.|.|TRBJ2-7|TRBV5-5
CASSLGRAGGLKTYEQYF
TGTGCCAGCAGCTTAGGGAGGGCAGGGGGCTTGAAAACCTACGAGCAGTACTTC
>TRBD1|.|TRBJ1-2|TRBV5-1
CASRMGQGAENYGYTF
TGCGCCAGCAGAATGGGACAGGGGGCAGAAAACTATGGCTACACCTTC
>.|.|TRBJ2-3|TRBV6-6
CASSYPLGGQDTQYF
TGTGCCAGCAGTTACCCCTTGGGGGGGCAAGATACGCAGTATTTT
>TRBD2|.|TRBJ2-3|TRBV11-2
CASSLIASSGGTDTQYF
TGTGCCAGCAGCTTAATCGCGTCTAGCGGGGGCACAGATACGCAGTATTTT
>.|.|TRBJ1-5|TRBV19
CASSIRTNQPQHF
TGTGCCAGTAGTATCCGGACTAATCAGCCCCAGCATTTT
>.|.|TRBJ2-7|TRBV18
CASSPDHPNYEQYF
TGTGCCAGCTCACCAGATCACCCTAACTACGAGCAGTACTTC
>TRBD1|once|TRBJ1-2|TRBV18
CASSPGDSFVYTF
TGTGCCAGCTCACCAGGGGACAGTTTTGTCTACACCTTC
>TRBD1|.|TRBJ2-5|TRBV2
CASGRTGLSETQYF
TGTGCCAGCGGGCGGACAGGGTTATCGGAGACCCAGTACTTC
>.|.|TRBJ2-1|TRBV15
CATSKNSGEQFF
TGTGCCACCAGCAAAAATAGCGGTGAGCAGTTCTTC
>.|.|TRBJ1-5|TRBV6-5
CASSYSREVGNQPQHF
TGTGCCAGCAGTTACTCGAGAGAGGTCGGCAATCAGCCCCAGCATTTT
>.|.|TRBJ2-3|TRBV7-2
CASSHPAAPGDTQYF
TGTGCCAGCAGCCACCCAGCGGCGCCAGGAGATACGCAGTATTTT
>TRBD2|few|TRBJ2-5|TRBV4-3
CASSRRLAGVRETQYF
TGCGCCAGCAGCCGCCGACTAGCGGGGGTGAGGGAGACCCAGTACTTC
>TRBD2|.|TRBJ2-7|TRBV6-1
CASILGKLAGIEQYF
TGTGCCAGCATTCTGGGGAAACTAGCGGGGATCGAGCAGTACTTC
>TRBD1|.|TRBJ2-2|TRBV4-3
CASSPGQGADTGELFF
TGCGCCAGCAGCCCTGGACAGGGGGCCGACACCGGGGAGCTGTTTTTT
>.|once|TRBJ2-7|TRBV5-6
CASSPGGSEQYF
TGTGCCAGCAGCCCCGGAGGAAGCGAGCAGTACTTC
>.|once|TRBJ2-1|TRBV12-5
CASEANSLNEQFF
TGTGCTAGTGAGGCGAACAGCCTTAATGAGCAGTTCTTC
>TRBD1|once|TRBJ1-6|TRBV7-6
CASSPSGTGSSPLHF
TGTGCCAGCAGCCCTTCCGGGACAGGTAGTTCACCCCTCCACTTT
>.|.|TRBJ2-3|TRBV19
CASSNQGGRTDTQYF
TGTGCCAGTAGTAACCAGGGGGGCCGCACAGATACGCAGTATTTT
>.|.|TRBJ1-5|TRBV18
CASSSGRNQPQHF
TGTGCCAGCTCCTCGGGAAGAAATCAGCCCCAGCATTTT
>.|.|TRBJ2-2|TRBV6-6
CASSYWRATGELFF
TGTGCCAGCAGTTATTGGAGGGCCACCGGGGAGCTGTTTTTT
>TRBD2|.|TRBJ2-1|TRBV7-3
CASGGGGAYEQFF
TGTGCCAGCGGGGGCGGGGGGGCCTATGAGCAGTTCTTC